This TCR beta chain appears in the sequencing data of a study of OX40 agonist ivuxolimab in advanced cancers. The study in broad terms: Ivuxolimab, which targeted the costimulatory receptor OX40 (CD134), was an agonistic, fully human IgG2 monoclonal antibody. The purpose of peripheral TCRbeta sequencing was to test whether ivuxolimab changed TCR sequence diversity and led to clonal T-cell expansion. Among the 52 dose-escalation patients, 19 had hepatocellular carcinoma, around 15 melanoma, 9 renal cell carcinoma and 9 head and neck cancer. Intravenous ivuxolimab was administered to patients every 2 weeks at six dose levels: 0.01, 0.1, 0.3, 1.5, 3 and 10 mg/kg. Three dose-escalation patients achieved partial responses, one with hepatocellular carcinoma and two with cutaneous melanoma. The paper reports the monotherapy dose-escalation portion (N of about 50 patients) of the phase I ivuxolimab trial. A male proportion of roughly 80% and a mean age of approximately 58 years, ranging from roughly 23 to 90, were recorded for the dose-escalation cohort. Prior anti-PD-1, anti-PD-L1 or anti-CTLA-4 therapy was permitted, and checkpoint inhibitors had been received by around 39% of dose-escalation patients. Broader findings and caveats from the paper: The antigen specificity of the peripheral T cells that underwent clonal expansion was not determined. Low levels of normalized T-cell clonal expansion were also seen in some patients who did not respond. After ivuxolimab, expanded clones were on average more numerous among CD8+ T cells than among CD4+ T cells. In the 0.1-3.0 mg/kg groups, partial responders had among the lowest normalized peripheral clonal expansion, particularly in CD8+ T cells. At doses from 0.1 to 3.0 mg/kg, clonal expansion was seen in both CD4+ and CD8+ blood T cells between baseline and week 6.

To sequence the TCRbeta CDR3 region, genomic DNA was isolated from the sorted cells. TCRbeta CDR3 regions were sequenced using the immunoSEQ Assay. This immuneACCESS table, as held by TCRdb, lists in-frame sequences with V and J called but not all clones. Of the missing ones, under half trace to an unresolved V gene in checked studies; the others have no known cause. The sample table lists about 40,000 clones, around 90% of them with a count of one. The ten largest clones represent roughly an eighth of the sample. The trial excluded patients who had a history of autoimmune disease or who were on systemic immunosuppression. Peripheral blood for TCR sequencing was collected from all dose cohorts at baseline, on cycle 4 day 1, and on cycle 7 day 1. The samples were drawn from a first-in-human, open-label, multicenter phase I dose-escalation trial of ivuxolimab. Adults with locally advanced or metastatic head and neck squamous cell, hepatocellular, melanoma or renal cell carcinoma were enrolled in the trial. Before TCR sequencing, CD4+ T cells and CD8+ T cells from peripheral blood were sorted into separate populations.

Including the terminal cysteine and phenylalanine, the CDR3 comprises 15 residues. Only CDR3 DNA remains: 45 bases, in frame from the first base. According to the germline V gene (reference sequence), CDR1 reads GTSNPN and CDR2 reads SVGIG. Trimming leaves V shorter by 2 bases and J shorter by 7 bases, with the junction holding 9 bases beyond the gene matches. Comment on this clone: The specificity of this receptor is unknown. There are no base qualities to consult, and no much larger clone falls within one base.

Recombination connected TRBV30 to TRBJ2-7, with 12 central nucleotides matching TRBD2. The sequence came from an adult with an advanced solid tumor such as melanoma, head and neck, liver or kidney cancer. Sequences were derived from CD4+ or CD8+ T cells sorted from blood, sampled in a trial of the OX40 agonist ivuxolimab. The DNA is TGTGCCTGGAGTTCTCTAGCGGGAGGGCCGGAAGAGCAGTACTTC. The resulting protein is CAWSSLAGGPEEQYF.